These T cell receptor beta chains were read from a single sample in a study of blood T cell repertoires in COVID-19. Only in-frame clones appear in the TCRdb table, and some are missing; sequencing was by immunoSEQ multiplex PCR. The data show some 260,000 clones, about nine tenths seen once. Sequenced input: PBMCs or T cells enriched from blood (not recorded which). These receptors came from a man aged 35-49 years who had recovered from COVID-19. Both conserved end residues are part of each CDR3. The D gene is left open where the match is weak. A row's size may be missing; if present it is once, few, many or a size class.

j_gene | v_gene | d_gene | abundance | CDR3aa | CDR3nt
TRBJ2-5 | TRBV18 | - | - | CASSPDWLETQYF | TGTGCCAGCTCACCGGACTGGCTGGAGACCCAGTACTTC
TRBJ1-4 | TRBV5-1 | TRBD1 | - | CASSFRQGALEKLFF | TGCGCCAGCAGCTTCAGGCAGGGGGCGCTTGAAAAACTGTTTTTT
TRBJ2-3 | TRBV7-6 | TRBD1 | once | CASSLNQDRDPAQYF | TGTGCCAGCAGCTTAAACCAGGACAGGGATCCAGCGCAGTATTTT
TRBJ1-2 | TRBV28 | - | - | CASSGANYGYTF | TGTGCCAGCTCCGGAGCTAACTATGGCTACACCTTC
TRBJ1-5 | TRBV19 | - | - | CASSIEVDWGLRESYLSQPQHF | TGTGCCAGTAGTATCGAGGTGGATTGGGGACTCCGGGAGAGTTATTTGAGTCAGCCCCAGCATTTT
TRBJ1-1 | TRBV27 | - | - | CASGRGAGNTEAFF | TGTGCCAGCGGGCGAGGCGCGGGGAACACTGAAGCTTTCTTT
TRBJ1-5 | TRBV11-2 | - | - | CASSLVGANQPQHF | TGTGCCAGCAGCTTAGTGGGGGCCAATCAGCCCCAGCATTTT
TRBJ2-7 | TRBV6-6 | TRBD1 | - | CASSPTISGTATYEQYF | TGTGCCAGCAGTCCCACGATCTCGGGGACAGCAACCTACGAGCAGTACTTC
TRBJ1-5 | TRBV27 | - | few | CASSSGVNSNQPQHF | TGTGCCAGCAGTTCAGGGGTTAATAGCAATCAGCCCCAGCATTTT
TRBJ1-1 | TRBV19 | - | - | CASSPVRSGRAPEAFF | TGTGCCAGTAGTCCGGTGAGAAGTGGCAGGGCACCTGAAGCTTTCTTT
TRBJ1-5 | TRBV27 | TRBD1 | many | CASSPEGQVNQPQHF | TGTGCCAGCAGTCCAGAAGGACAGGTAAATCAGCCCCAGCATTTT
TRBJ1-5 | TRBV2 | - | - | CASSEVGRQPQHF | TGTGCCAGCAGTGAGGTGGGCAGACAGCCCCAGCATTTT
TRBJ1-2 | TRBV27 | - | - | CASSPQSRRAYGYTF | TGTGCCAGCAGCCCACAAAGTAGGAGGGCGTATGGCTACACCTTC
TRBJ2-5 | TRBV5-1 | - | - | CASSQQETQYF | TGCGCCAGCAGCCAGCAAGAGACCCAGTACTTC
TRBJ2-1 | TRBV7-2 | TRBD1 | - | CASSVQGADYNEQFF | TGTGCCAGCAGCGTACAGGGGGCGGACTACAATGAGCAGTTCTTC
TRBJ2-1 | TRBV9 | TRBD2 | - | CASSIQTRGLAGGGEQFF | TGTGCCAGCAGCATCCAAACCCGAGGACTAGCGGGAGGGGGTGAGCAGTTCTTC
TRBJ2-1 | TRBV7-9 | - | - | CASSLALSGGGSDEQFF | TGTGCCAGCAGCTTAGCGCTTTCTGGGGGCGGATCTGATGAGCAGTTCTTC